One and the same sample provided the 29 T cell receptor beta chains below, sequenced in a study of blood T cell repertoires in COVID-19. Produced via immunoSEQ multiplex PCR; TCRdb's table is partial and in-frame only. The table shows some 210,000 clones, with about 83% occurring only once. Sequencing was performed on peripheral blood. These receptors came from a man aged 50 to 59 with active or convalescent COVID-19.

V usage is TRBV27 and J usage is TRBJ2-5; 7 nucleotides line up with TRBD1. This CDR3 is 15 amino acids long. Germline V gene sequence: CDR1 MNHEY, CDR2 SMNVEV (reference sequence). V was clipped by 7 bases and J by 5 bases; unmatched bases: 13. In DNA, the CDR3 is TGTGCCAGCACCAAAACCCGGGACAGTTACGAGACCCAGTACTTC. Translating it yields CASTKTRDSYETQYF.

CDR3 nucleotide sequence: TGCGCCAGCAGCCAAGATCCACAGGGGGCAGATGGCTACACCTTC. Protein sequence: CASSQDPQGADGYTF. V and J are TRBV4-3 and TRBJ1-2; 9 bases are a match to TRBD1. Trimming removed 0 bases from V and 6 bases from J; junction bases left unmatched: 5. This CDR3 is built from 15 residues. Germline V gene lookup returns CDR1 LGHNA and CDR2 YSLEER.

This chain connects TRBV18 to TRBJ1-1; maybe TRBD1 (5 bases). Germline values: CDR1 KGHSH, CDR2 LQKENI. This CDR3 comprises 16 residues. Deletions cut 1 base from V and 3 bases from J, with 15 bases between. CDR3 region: CASSPQPQGADTEAFF. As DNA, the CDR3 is TGTGCCAGCTCACCACAGCCCCAAGGGGCGGACACTGAAGCTTTCTTT.

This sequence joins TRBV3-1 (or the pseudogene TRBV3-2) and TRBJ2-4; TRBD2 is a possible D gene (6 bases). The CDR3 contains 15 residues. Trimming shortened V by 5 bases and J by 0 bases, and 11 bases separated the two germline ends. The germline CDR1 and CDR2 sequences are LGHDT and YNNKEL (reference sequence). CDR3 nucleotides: TGTGCCAGCAGCTCCCGGGAGCGAGCCAAAAACATTCAGTACTTC. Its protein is CASSSRERAKNIQYF.

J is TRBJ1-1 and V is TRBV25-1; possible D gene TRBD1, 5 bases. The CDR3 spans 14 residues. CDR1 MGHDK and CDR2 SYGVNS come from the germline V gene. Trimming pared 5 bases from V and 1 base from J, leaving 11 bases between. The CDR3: CASSPLTANTEAFF. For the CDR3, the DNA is TGTGCCAGCAGTCCCCTGACAGCGAACACTGAAGCTTTCTTT.

DNA of the CDR3: TGTGCCAGCAGCTTAGGTACCTCGGGGGAAAAACTGTTTTTT. It codes for CASSLGTSGEKLFF. This sequence joins TRBV7-9 and TRBJ1-4; unclear D gene. V was clipped by 1 base and J by 8 bases, with 11 bases between them. Germline V lookup: CDR1 SEHNR, CDR2 FQNEAQ (reference sequence). The CDR3 extends over 14 amino acids.

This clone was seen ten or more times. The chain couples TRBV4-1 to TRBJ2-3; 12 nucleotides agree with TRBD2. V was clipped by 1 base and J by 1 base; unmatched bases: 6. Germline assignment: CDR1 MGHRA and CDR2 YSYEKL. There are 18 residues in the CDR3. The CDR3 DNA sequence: TGCGCCAGCAGCCAAGCGCTAGCGGGGGGGCTTGGCACAGATACGCAGTATTTT. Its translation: CASSQALAGGLGTDTQYF.

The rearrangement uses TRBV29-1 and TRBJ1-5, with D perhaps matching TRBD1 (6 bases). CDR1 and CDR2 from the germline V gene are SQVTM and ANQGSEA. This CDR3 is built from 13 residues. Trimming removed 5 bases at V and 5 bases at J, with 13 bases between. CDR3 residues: CSVSQGRDQPQHF. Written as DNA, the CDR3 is TGCAGCGTTAGTCAGGGGCGGGATCAGCCCCAGCATTTT.

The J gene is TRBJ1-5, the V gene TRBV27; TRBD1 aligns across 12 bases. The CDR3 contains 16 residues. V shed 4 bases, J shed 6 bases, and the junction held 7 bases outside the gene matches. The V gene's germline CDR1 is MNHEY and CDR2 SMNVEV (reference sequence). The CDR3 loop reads CASSSLGTGGGQPQHF. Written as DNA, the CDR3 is TGTGCCAGCAGTTCCCTCGGGACAGGGGGCGGTCAGCCCCAGCATTTT.

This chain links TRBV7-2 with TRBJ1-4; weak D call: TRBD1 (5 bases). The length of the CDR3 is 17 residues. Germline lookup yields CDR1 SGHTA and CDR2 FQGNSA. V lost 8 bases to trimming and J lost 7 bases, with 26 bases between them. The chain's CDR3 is CASGQYSPGLRTEKLFF. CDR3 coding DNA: TGTGCCAGCGGCCAATATTCACCGGGACTGCGGACTGAAAAACTGTTTTTT.

This CDR3 reads CASSSSLLAGGEQYF. The CDR3 coding sequence is TGTGCCAGCAGCTCGTCCCTACTAGCGGGGGGCGAGCAGTACTTC. This sequence joins TRBV7-2 and TRBJ2-7, with TRBD2 identical over 12 bases. The CDR3 loop spans 15 amino acids. The V gene's germline CDR1 is SGHTA and CDR2 FQGNSA. J was trimmed by 6 bases and V by 4 bases; bases with no gene match: 7.

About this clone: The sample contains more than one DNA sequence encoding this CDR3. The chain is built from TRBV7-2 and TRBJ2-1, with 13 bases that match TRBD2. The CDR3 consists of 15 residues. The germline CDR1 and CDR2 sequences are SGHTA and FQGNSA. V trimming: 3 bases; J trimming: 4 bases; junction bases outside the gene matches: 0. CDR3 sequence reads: CASSLGLAGYNEQFF. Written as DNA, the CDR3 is TGTGCCAGCAGCTTGGGACTAGCGGGGTACAATGAGCAGTTCTTC. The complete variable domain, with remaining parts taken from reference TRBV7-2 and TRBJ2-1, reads GAGVSQSPSNKVTEKGKDVELRCDPISGHTALYWYRQSLGQGLEFLIYFQGNSAPDKSGLPSDRFSAERTGGSVSTLTIQRTQQEDSAVYLCASSLGLAGYNEQFFGPGTRLTVL.

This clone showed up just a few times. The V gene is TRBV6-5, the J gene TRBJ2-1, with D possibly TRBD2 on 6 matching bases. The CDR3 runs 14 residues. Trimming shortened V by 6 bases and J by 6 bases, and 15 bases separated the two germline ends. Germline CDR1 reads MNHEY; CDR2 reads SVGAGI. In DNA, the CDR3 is TGTGCCAGCAGACCAAGACTAGACGCCAATGAGCAGTTCTTC. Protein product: CASRPRLDANEQFF.

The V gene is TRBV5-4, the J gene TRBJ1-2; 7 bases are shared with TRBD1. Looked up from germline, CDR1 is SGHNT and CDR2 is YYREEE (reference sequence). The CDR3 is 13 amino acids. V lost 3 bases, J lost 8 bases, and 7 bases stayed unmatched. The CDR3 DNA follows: TGTGCCAGCAGCTCCCGACAGGGAACCGGCTACACCTTC. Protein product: CASSSRQGTGYTF.

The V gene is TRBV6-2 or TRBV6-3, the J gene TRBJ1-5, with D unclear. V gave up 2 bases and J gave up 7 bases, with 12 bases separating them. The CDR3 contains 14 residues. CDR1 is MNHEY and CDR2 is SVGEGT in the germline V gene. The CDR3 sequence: CASSYMGRHQPQHF. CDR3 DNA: TGTGCCAGCAGTTACATGGGGAGGCACCAGCCCCAGCATTTT.

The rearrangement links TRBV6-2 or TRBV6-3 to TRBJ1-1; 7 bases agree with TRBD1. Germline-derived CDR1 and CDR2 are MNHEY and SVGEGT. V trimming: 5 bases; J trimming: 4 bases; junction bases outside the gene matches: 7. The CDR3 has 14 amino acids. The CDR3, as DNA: TGTGCCAGCAGTCTCACCGACAGGGCCACTGAAGCTTTCTTT. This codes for CASSLTDRATEAFF.

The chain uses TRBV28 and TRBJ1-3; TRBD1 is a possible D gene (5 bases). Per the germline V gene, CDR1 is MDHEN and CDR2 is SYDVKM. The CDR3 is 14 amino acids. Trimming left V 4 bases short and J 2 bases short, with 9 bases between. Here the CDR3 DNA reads TGTGCCAGCAGTTGGTGGGGGGCTGGAAACACCATATATTTT. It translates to CASSWWGAGNTIYF. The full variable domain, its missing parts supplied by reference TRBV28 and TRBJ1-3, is DVKVTQSSRYLVKRTGEKVFLECVQDMDHENMFWYRQDPGLGLRLIYFSYDVKMKEKGDIPEGYSVSREKKERFSLILESASTNQTSMYLCASSWWGAGNTIYFGEGSWLTVV.

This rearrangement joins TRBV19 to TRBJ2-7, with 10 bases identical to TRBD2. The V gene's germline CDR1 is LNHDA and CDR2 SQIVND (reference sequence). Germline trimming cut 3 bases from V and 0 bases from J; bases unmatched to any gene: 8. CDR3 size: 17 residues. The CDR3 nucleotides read TGTGCCAGTAGTATGTCAGCGGGAGGGCCCCGCTCCTACGAGCAGTACTTC. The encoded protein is CASSMSAGGPRSYEQYF.

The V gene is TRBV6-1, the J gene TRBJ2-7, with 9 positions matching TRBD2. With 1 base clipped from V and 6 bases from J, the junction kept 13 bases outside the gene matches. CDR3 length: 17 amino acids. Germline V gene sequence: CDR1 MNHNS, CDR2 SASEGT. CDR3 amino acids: CASSEVFGGGGGGEQYF. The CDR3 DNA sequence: TGTGCCAGCAGTGAAGTATTTGGCGGGGGCGGGGGGGGCGAGCAGTACTTC.

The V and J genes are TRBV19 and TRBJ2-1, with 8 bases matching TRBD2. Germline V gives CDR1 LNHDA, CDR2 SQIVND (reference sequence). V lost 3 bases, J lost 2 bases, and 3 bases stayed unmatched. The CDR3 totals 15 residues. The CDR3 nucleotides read TGTGCCAGTAGTATCGGGGGGGGGACCTACAATGAGCAGTTCTTC. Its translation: CASSIGGGTYNEQFF.

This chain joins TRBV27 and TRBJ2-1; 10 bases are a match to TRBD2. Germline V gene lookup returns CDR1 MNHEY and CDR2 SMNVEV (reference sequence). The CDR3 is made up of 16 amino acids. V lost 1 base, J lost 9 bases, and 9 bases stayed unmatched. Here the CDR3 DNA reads TGTGCCAGCAGTTTATGGGTGGCTAGCGGGAGTGGTGAGCAGTTCTTC. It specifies CASSLWVASGSGEQFF.

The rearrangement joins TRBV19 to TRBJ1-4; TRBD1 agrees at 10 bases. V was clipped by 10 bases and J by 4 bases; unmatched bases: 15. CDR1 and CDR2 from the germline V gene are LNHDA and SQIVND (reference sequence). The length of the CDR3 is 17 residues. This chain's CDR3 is CATGGTGVSYFNEKLFF. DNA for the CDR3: TGTGCCACCGGTGGGACAGGGGTTTCTTATTTTAATGAAAAACTGTTTTTT.

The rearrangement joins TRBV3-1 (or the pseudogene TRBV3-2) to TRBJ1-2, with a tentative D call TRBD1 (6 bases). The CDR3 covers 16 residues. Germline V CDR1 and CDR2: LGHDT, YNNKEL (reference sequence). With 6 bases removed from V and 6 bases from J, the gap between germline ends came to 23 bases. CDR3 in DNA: TGTGCCAGCAGGCTTTCGGCAGGGGCTTTTGGGAATGGCTACACCTTC. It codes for CASRLSAGAFGNGYTF.

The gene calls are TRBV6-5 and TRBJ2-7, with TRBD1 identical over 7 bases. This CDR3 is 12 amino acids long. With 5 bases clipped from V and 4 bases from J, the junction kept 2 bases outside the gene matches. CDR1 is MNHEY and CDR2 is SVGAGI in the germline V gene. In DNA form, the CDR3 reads TGTGCCAGCAGTCCGACAGGGTACGAGCAGTACTTC. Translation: CASSPTGYEQYF.

The CDR3 is CASSVFLAGASYNEQFF. CDR3 sequence (DNA): TGTGCCAGCAGCGTGTTCCTAGCGGGAGCCTCCTACAATGAGCAGTTCTTC. V usage is TRBV9 and J usage is TRBJ2-1; 10 bases are shared with TRBD2. Germline V gene lookup returns CDR1 SGDLS and CDR2 YYNGEE. J was trimmed by 0 bases and V by 2 bases; bases with no gene match: 5. The CDR3 is made up of 17 amino acids.

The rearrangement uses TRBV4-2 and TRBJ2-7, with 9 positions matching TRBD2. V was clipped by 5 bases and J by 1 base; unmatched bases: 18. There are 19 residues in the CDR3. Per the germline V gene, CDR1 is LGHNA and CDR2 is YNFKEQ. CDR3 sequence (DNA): TGTGCCAGCAGCTATAACCCCGTAGAAGCGGGGGGTGGGTCCTACGAGCAGTACTTC. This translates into CASSYNPVEAGGGSYEQYF.

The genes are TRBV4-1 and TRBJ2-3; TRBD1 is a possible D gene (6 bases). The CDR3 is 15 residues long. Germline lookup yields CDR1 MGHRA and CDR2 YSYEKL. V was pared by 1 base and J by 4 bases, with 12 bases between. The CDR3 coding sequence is TGCGCCAGCAGCCAAGTCTGGGGGCGTCCAGATACGCAGTATTTT. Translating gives CASSQVWGRPDTQYF.

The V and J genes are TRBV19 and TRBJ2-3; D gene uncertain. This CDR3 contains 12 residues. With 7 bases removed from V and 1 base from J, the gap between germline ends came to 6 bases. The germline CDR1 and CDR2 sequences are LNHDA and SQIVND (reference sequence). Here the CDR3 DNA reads TGTGCCAGTAAGGCGGGCACAGATACGCAGTATTTT. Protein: CASKAGTDTQYF.

CDR3 protein: CASSERGGSRDRAGYTF. The DNA of the CDR3 is TGTGCCAGCAGCGAACGGGGGGGGTCCCGGGACAGGGCTGGCTACACCTTC. This chain links TRBV13 with TRBJ1-2; 9 bases agree with TRBD1. Germline CDR1 PRHDT, CDR2 FYEKMQ (reference sequence). Trimming removed 5 bases from V and 7 bases from J; junction bases left unmatched: 17. The length of the CDR3 is 17 residues.